Below, 30 T cell receptor beta chains from the same sample are listed, as sequenced in a study of molecular identifiers for immune sequencing clone quantification (dated by TCRdb to 2016 to 2019). Libraries were prepared through PCR. Reads for this sample came from an Illumina HiSeq 4000. In TCRdb, the public reads were trimmed at Q25 with fastp and aligned with MiXCR, with productive beta chains retained. Every CDR3 protein is listed once, alongside the most common genes and DNA of its rows. The sample records about 320,000 distinct CDR3 sequences, 20% to 25% of which are singletons. The ten largest clones add up to about 0.81% of the sample. Source material: naive CD8+ T cells from blood, with Jurkat cell RNA spiked in. The cell subset or site tag for this specimen amounts to: FACS-sorted CD8+CD4-CCR7+CD45RA+ naive T cells. These receptors were collected from a human donor in good health. Some libraries in this study had Jurkat cell RNA spiked in.

Of note for this clonotype: A much larger clone sits a single nucleotide away, making a read error possible. The V gene is TRBV4-2, the J gene TRBJ1-1, with TRBD1 identical over 10 bases. This CDR3 spans 16 amino acids. Germline CDR1 and CDR2: LGHNA and YNFKEQ. The J segment lost 5 bases and the V segment lost 0 bases, leaving 6 bases of the junction unmatched. The DNA for the CDR3 is TGTGCCAGCAGCCAAGAGACTGGGACAGGGGTGACTGAAGCTTTCTTT. Its translation is CASSQETGTGVTEAFF.

As concerns this clonotype: This may come from a read error, since a much larger clone is one base off. The CDR3 sequence: CASSLGGALVEPQHF. The CDR3 DNA is TGCGCCAGCAGCTTGGGGGGGGCGCTTGTCGAGCCCCAGCATTTT. The rearrangement links TRBV5-1 to TRBJ1-5; a weak D match, TRBD1 (6 bases). CDR3 size: 15 residues. V dropped 0 bases and J dropped 8 bases, with 15 bases sitting between them. Germline V CDR1 and CDR2: SGHRS, YFSETQ. Together with reference TRBV5-1 and TRBJ1-5, the CDR3 gives the full variable domain: KAGVTQTPRYLIKTRGQQVTLSCSPISGHRSVSWYQQTPGQGLQFLFEYFSETQRNKGNFPGRFSGRQFSNSRSEMNVSTLELGDSALYLCASSLGGALVEPQHFGDGTRLSIL.

This clonotype was seen repeatedly, ten times or more. V usage is TRBV19 and J usage is TRBJ2-7; no clear D gene. Trimming removed 3 bases at V and 4 bases at J, with 4 bases between. The germline V gene has CDR1 LNHDA and CDR2 SQIVND (reference sequence). The CDR3 has 11 residues. CDR3 nucleotides: TGTGCCAGTAGTATCGGGTACGAGCAGTACTTC. Its protein product is CASSIGYEQYF.

V is TRBV13 and J is TRBJ1-1; TRBD1 is a possible D gene (5 bases). The CDR3 extends over 14 amino acids. The V gene lost 3 bases and the J gene lost 3 bases, with 11 bases spanning the gap. The germline CDR1 and CDR2 sequences are PRHDT and FYEKMQ (reference sequence). The CDR3 bases are TGTGCCAGCAGCTTTCGGGGCGTCGACACTGAAGCTTTCTTT. Translating it yields CASSFRGVDTEAFF.

This clonotype occurred many times. In nucleotides, the CDR3 is TGTGCCAGCAGCGCGACTAGCACAGATACGCAGTATTTT. Its protein product is CASSATSTDTQYF. This chain connects TRBV6-5 to TRBJ2-3; no definite D call. Between the trimmed V and J ends, which lost 6 bases and 0 bases, there was a span of 7 bases. The CDR3 has 13 residues. Germline CDR1 MNHEY, CDR2 SVGAGI.

Remarks on this clonotype: Possible read error: a much larger clone is one base away. The CDR3 protein is CASSWPRSQGTQYF. CDR3 in DNA: TGTGCCAGCAGCTGGCCGAGGTCCCAGGGGACCCAGTACTTC. V usage is TRBV28 and J usage is TRBJ2-5, with D possibly matching TRBD1 (5 bases). Germline assignment: CDR1 MDHEN and CDR2 SYDVKM. V dropped 6 bases and J dropped 7 bases, with 18 bases sitting between them. The CDR3 has 14 amino acids.

This clonotype has ten or more counts. For the CDR3, the DNA is TGTGCCAGCAGAATGGGAAACACTGAAGCTTTCTTT. It specifies CASRMGNTEAFF. This chain joins TRBV6-6 and TRBJ1-1; no firm D call. The CDR3 has 12 residues. Germline CDR1 is MNHNY and CDR2 is SVGAGI (reference sequence). Trimming removed 6 bases from V and 2 bases from J, with 7 bases in between.

This clonotype was seen repeatedly, ten times or more. The rearrangement uses TRBV7-6 and TRBJ2-7; 8 nucleotides align to TRBD1. After removal of 4 bases from V and 1 base from J, the junction contained 3 bases not matched to a gene. The CDR3 has 14 residues. From germline, CDR1 is SGHVS and CDR2 FNYEAQ. This CDR3 is CASSSGQESYEQYF. The CDR3 nucleotides read TGTGCCAGCAGCTCGGGACAGGAGTCCTACGAGCAGTACTTC.

This clonotype occurred many times. The rearrangement joins TRBV27 to TRBJ2-3; tentative D call: TRBD1 (5 bases). Trimming pared 3 bases from V and 0 bases from J, leaving 13 bases between. The CDR3 length is 16 residues. The germline CDR1 and CDR2 sequences are MNHEY and SMNVEV (reference sequence). The CDR3 sequence: CASSFGQSPSTDTQYF. DNA of the CDR3: TGTGCCAGCAGTTTCGGACAATCCCCTAGCACAGATACGCAGTATTTT.

This clonotype was seen repeatedly, ten times or more. The chain carries TRBV20-1 and TRBJ2-5; 7 positions match TRBD1. Germline CDR1 and CDR2: DFQATT and SNEGSKA (reference sequence). The CDR3 covers 14 residues. With 3 bases clipped from V and 1 base from J, the junction kept 5 bases outside the gene matches. The DNA of the CDR3 is TGCAGTGCTAGGGGACAGCCGTTCCAAGAGACCCAGTACTTC. Translation: CSARGQPFQETQYF.

A remark on this clonotype: A single base separates this from a much larger clone, so it may be a read error. The rearrangement uses TRBV4-1 and TRBJ1-5; TRBD1 matches 7 bases. This CDR3 spans 17 amino acids. Germline V gives CDR1 MGHRA, CDR2 YSYEKL. CDR3 nucleotide sequence: TGCGCCAACAGCCAAGATCGGACAGGCCTGAGCAATCAGCCCCAGCATTTT. It codes for CANSQDRTGLSNQPQHF.

This clonotype was picked up a small number of times. J is TRBJ2-7 and V is TRBV2, with D perhaps TRBD1 (6 bases). V dropped 4 bases and J dropped 7 bases, with 14 bases sitting between them. Germline V gene lookup returns CDR1 SNHLY and CDR2 FYNNEI. CDR3 length: 13 residues. The CDR3 bases are TGTGCCAGCAGTGCAGGGGCCCCCGAGGAGCAGTACTTC. It encodes CASSAGAPEEQYF.

The rearrangement links TRBV3-1 to TRBJ1-2; no definite D call. The CDR3 runs 16 residues. Germline V gives CDR1 LGHDT, CDR2 YNNKEL (reference sequence). The V end was cut by 7 bases, the J end by 1 base, with 19 bases between. The CDR3 sequence: CASTSNGMQINYGYTF. CDR3 nucleotide sequence: TGTGCCAGCACCAGCAATGGGATGCAAATTAACTATGGCTACACCTTC.

This clonotype was observed at least ten times. The V gene is TRBV5-6, the J gene TRBJ2-1, with 9 bases that match TRBD2. V was pared by 5 bases and J by 8 bases, with 8 bases of the junction left unmatched. The CDR3 consists of 14 residues. The V gene's germline CDR1 is SGHDT and CDR2 YYEEEE. The CDR3 DNA reads as TGTGCCAGCAGTGCGGGGGGGACTAGATATGAGCAGTTCTTC. Amino acid sequence: CASSAGGTRYEQFF.

Concerning this clonotype: A much larger clone is a single base away; this may be a read error. The rearrangement uses TRBV7-2 and TRBJ2-5, with 10 bases identical to TRBD2. V dropped 2 bases and J dropped 3; count of bases not matched to a gene: 6. This CDR3 comprises 16 residues. Per the germline V gene, CDR1 is SGHTA and CDR2 is FQGNSA. The CDR3 nucleotides read TGTGCCAGCAGCTTAAGTTCGCTAGCGGGGGAAGAGACCCAGTACTTC. Its translation: CASSLSSLAGEETQYF.

This clonotype was counted many times. J is TRBJ2-2 and V is TRBV30; D may be TRBD1 (6 bases). Germline assignment: CDR1 GTSNPN and CDR2 SVGIG (reference sequence). V was trimmed by 7 bases and J by 4 bases, leaving 7 bases between them. There are 11 residues in the CDR3. CDR3 amino acids: CALDSTGELFF. The DNA of the CDR3 is TGTGCCTTGGACAGCACCGGGGAGCTGTTTTTT.

This clonotype was counted ten times or more. The rearrangement uses TRBV4-3 and TRBJ2-3; 10 nucleotides line up with TRBD2. This CDR3 comprises 15 residues. From germline, CDR1 is LGHNA and CDR2 YSLEER. V was pared by 5 bases and J by 5 bases, with 7 bases of the junction left unmatched. CDR3 loop: CASSKSGGALDTQYF. The CDR3 nucleotides are TGCGCCAGCAGCAAAAGCGGGGGGGCCTTAGATACGCAGTATTTT.

In this sample, this clonotype turned up a few times. The chain combines TRBV2 with TRBJ2-2; D may be TRBD1 or TRBD2 (5 bases each). With 2 bases removed from V and 6 bases from J, the gap between germline ends came to 10 bases. This CDR3 is 14 amino acids long. Germline V lookup: CDR1 SNHLY, CDR2 FYNNEI. For the CDR3, the DNA is TGTGCCAGCAGTGAATCGAGGGGTCCCGGGGAGCTGTTTTTT. This codes for CASSESRGPGELFF.

Concerning this clonotype itself: This may be a read error, as it is one base from a much larger clone. This chain links TRBV4-3 with TRBJ1-2; D ambiguous. Germline V gives CDR1 LGHNA, CDR2 YSLEER. CDR3 length: 14 residues. In nucleotides, the CDR3 is TGCGCCAGCAACCAAGATCGAGGCCTCTATGGCTACACCTTC. Translation: CASNQDRGLYGYTF.

The CDR3 loop reads CASSQGQGARADTQYF. DNA for the CDR3: TGCGCCAGCAGCCAAGGGCAGGGGGCGAGGGCAGATACGCAGTATTTT. The rearrangement joins TRBV4-3 to TRBJ2-3, with 8 bases identical to TRBD1. This CDR3 region has 16 residues. V lost 1 base to trimming and J lost 4 bases; unmatched junction nucleotides: 7. Germline V CDR1 and CDR2: LGHNA, YSLEER.

Ten or more counts support this clonotype. This chain links TRBV7-6 with TRBJ2-1; D is perhaps TRBD1 or TRBD2 (5 bases each). V gave up 5 bases and J gave up 2 bases, with 13 bases separating them. Germline loops: CDR1 SGHVS, CDR2 FNYEAQ. The length of the CDR3 is 15 residues. The CDR3 here is CASSPRDGTYNEQFF. CDR3 nucleotides: TGTGCCAGCAGCCCACGGGACGGAACCTACAATGAGCAGTTCTTC.

This clonotype was seen more than once but under ten times. Relative to the germline gene, one junction end is altered; a read error may explain this. The chain is built from TRBV4-1 and TRBJ2-2, with D perhaps matching TRBD1 or TRBD2 (5 bases each). CDR1 MGHRA and CDR2 YSYEKL come from the germline V gene. This CDR3 has 16 amino acids. The DNA of the CDR3 is TGCGCCAGCAGCCAAGATAGCAAGGGGAACACCGGGAAGCTGTTTTTT. Its protein is CASSQDSKGNTGKLFF.

This clonotype was seen at least ten times. J is TRBJ2-3 and V is TRBV2; 11 bases are shared with TRBD2. From germline, CDR1 is SNHLY and CDR2 FYNNEI. The CDR3 runs to 18 residues. V trimming: 6 bases; J trimming: 5 bases; junction bases outside the gene matches: 16. The DNA for the CDR3 is TGTGCCAGCAGGGGGGGGTCCATACTAGCGGGAGAAGGAGATACGCAGTATTTT. It encodes CASRGGSILAGEGDTQYF.

This clonotype was picked up many times. The chain carries TRBV6-1 and TRBJ2-3, with no clear D. There are 11 residues in the CDR3. The V gene's germline CDR1 is MNHNS and CDR2 SASEGT. V lost 0 bases and J lost 6, with 1 base in between. CDR3 loop: CASSEADTQYF. CDR3 DNA: TGTGCCAGCAGTGAAGCGGATACGCAGTATTTT.

A few counts support this clonotype. The chain combines TRBV4-3 with TRBJ2-3; 8 nucleotides line up with TRBD2. This CDR3 comprises 16 residues. J gave up 4 bases and V 0 bases, and 6 bases lay outside the gene matches. Germline V CDR1 and CDR2: LGHNA, YSLEER. The CDR3 nucleotides are TGCGCCAGCAGCCAAGACCGACGGGGGGGCCCAGATACGCAGTATTTT. Translation: CASSQDRRGGPDTQYF.

This clonotype was seen more than once but under ten times. CDR3 loop: CASSQFVGPDTQYF. DNA for the CDR3: TGTGCCAGCAGCCAGTTCGTGGGCCCAGATACGCAGTATTTT. The chain is built from TRBV4-2 and TRBJ2-3; D is undetermined. Trimming removed 3 bases at V and 4 bases at J, with 11 bases between. Germline V lookup: CDR1 LGHNA, CDR2 YNFKEQ. The CDR3 loop spans 14 amino acids.

Concerning this clonotype: A much bigger clone sits one base away, suggesting this may be a read error. The chain carries TRBV7-6 and TRBJ2-7; weak D call: TRBD2 (5 bases). CDR1 is SGHVS and CDR2 is FNYEAQ in the germline V gene. The CDR3 totals 14 residues. The CDR3 is CASRFENYDYGQYF. CDR3 coding DNA: TGTGCCAGCAGGTTCGAGAACTATGACTACGGGCAGTACTTC.

Only a few counts were recorded for this clonotype. The chain is built from TRBV11-2 and TRBJ2-1; 13 bases fit TRBD2. From germline, CDR1 is SGHAT and CDR2 FQNNGV. J gave up 5 bases and V 5 bases, and 9 bases lay outside the gene matches. There are 17 residues in the CDR3. The CDR3 reads CASSLPPGTSGDNEQFF. In nucleotides, the CDR3 is TGTGCCAGCAGCCTCCCCCCGGGGACTAGCGGGGACAATGAGCAGTTCTTC.

This clonotype was found many times. The chain recombines TRBV9 with TRBJ2-3, with D possibly TRBD2 on 5 matching bases. V lost 4 bases, J lost 0 bases, and 6 bases lay in between. The germline gives CDR1 SGDLS, CDR2 YYNGEE. The CDR3 consists of 13 residues. CDR3 loop: CASSRTSTDTQYF. The CDR3 DNA reads as TGTGCCAGCAGCAGGACTAGCACAGATACGCAGTATTTT.

This clonotype was detected many times. This rearrangement joins TRBV20-1 to TRBJ2-7; a weak D match, TRBD1 (5 bases). Trimming took 0 bases from V and 5 from J, leaving 8 bases between them. Germline values: CDR1 DFQATT, CDR2 SNEGSKA (reference sequence). The CDR3 length is 12 residues. The CDR3 coding sequence is TGCAGTGCTAGAGACCAGGGCCACGAGCAGTACTTC. Protein product: CSARDQGHEQYF.